The rows below give T cell receptor beta chains drawn from one sample of a study of blood T cell repertoires in COVID-19. TCRdb's table, derived via immunoSEQ multiplex PCR, lists solely in-frame clones and lacks some. The sample shows about 110,000 clones, 70% to 90% of them seen only once. Sequencing input: peripheral blood. Every receptor here comes from a man aged 35-49 years with acute or convalescent COVID-19. Both conserved end residues are part of each CDR3. Each record gives: J gene, V gene, D gene, clone size, CDR3 protein, CDR3 DNA. D genes are given only for firm matches. Clone size, where shown, is once, few, many, or a class for clones that have expanded.

j_call: TRBJ2-3; v_call: TRBV29-1; d_call: NA; clone_size: NA; cdr3_aa: CSGTQGGGTDTQYF; cdr3_nt: TGCAGCGGAACCCAGGGGGGCGGCACAGATACGCAGTATTTT
j_call: TRBJ2-7; v_call: TRBV7-2; d_call: NA; clone_size: few; cdr3_aa: CASSLSLLGGEQYF; cdr3_nt: TGTGCCAGCAGCTTATCGTTGTTGGGAGGCGAGCAGTACTTC
j_call: TRBJ1-3; v_call: TRBV5-1; d_call: NA; clone_size: NA; cdr3_aa: CASSTQVSGNTIYF; cdr3_nt: TGCGCCAGCAGCACACAGGTGTCTGGAAACACCATATATTTT
j_call: TRBJ1-1; v_call: TRBV12-3/TRBV12-4; d_call: NA; clone_size: NA; cdr3_aa: CASSYGQVTEAFF; cdr3_nt: TGTGCCAGCAGTTATGGGCAGGTCACTGAAGCTTTCTTT
j_call: TRBJ1-5; v_call: TRBV3-1/TRBV3-2; d_call: TRBD1; clone_size: NA; cdr3_aa: CASSQARGPNQPQHF; cdr3_nt: TGTGCCAGCAGCCAAGCCAGGGGGCCCAATCAGCCCCAGCATTTT
j_call: TRBJ1-5; v_call: TRBV5-1; d_call: NA; clone_size: NA; cdr3_aa: CASSQTGTPKTPDINQPQHF; cdr3_nt: TGCGCCAGCAGCCAAACCGGGACTCCTAAAACCCCGGATATCAATCAGCCCCAGCATTTT
j_call: TRBJ2-3; v_call: TRBV12-5; d_call: NA; clone_size: NA; cdr3_aa: CASGLGTVNTQYF; cdr3_nt: TGTGCTAGTGGTTTGGGGACAGTGAATACGCAGTATTTT
j_call: TRBJ2-1; v_call: TRBV6-5; d_call: TRBD1; clone_size: NA; cdr3_aa: CASTQMQGDEQFF; cdr3_nt: TGTGCCAGCACGCAAATGCAGGGGGATGAGCAGTTCTTC
j_call: TRBJ1-1; v_call: TRBV7-2; d_call: NA; clone_size: NA; cdr3_aa: CASSFTGLNTEAFF; cdr3_nt: TGTGCCAGCAGCTTTACCGGTCTGAACACTGAAGCTTTCTTT
j_call: TRBJ2-2; v_call: TRBV2; d_call: TRBD1; clone_size: few; cdr3_aa: CASRDRATGELFF; cdr3_nt: TGTGCCAGCAGGGACAGGGCCACCGGGGAGCTGTTTTTT
j_call: TRBJ2-3; v_call: TRBV29-1; d_call: TRBD1; clone_size: NA; cdr3_aa: CSVVPRGRSTDTQYF; cdr3_nt: TGCAGCGTTGTCCCCAGGGGGAGAAGCACAGATACGCAGTATTTT
j_call: TRBJ2-1; v_call: TRBV7-9; d_call: TRBD2; clone_size: NA; cdr3_aa: CASSLGLAVLYNEQFF; cdr3_nt: TGTGCCAGCAGCTTGGGACTAGCGGTTCTTTACAATGAGCAGTTCTTC
j_call: TRBJ1-4; v_call: TRBV5-1; d_call: TRBD1; clone_size: NA; cdr3_aa: CASSPDRAGVEKLFF; cdr3_nt: TGCGCCAGCAGCCCGGACAGGGCTGGGGTTGAAAAACTGTTTTTT
j_call: TRBJ1-2; v_call: TRBV2; d_call: NA; clone_size: NA; cdr3_aa: CASTWGGVGGYTF; cdr3_nt: TGTGCCAGCACCTGGGGGGGAGTCGGAGGCTACACCTTC
j_call: TRBJ2-7; v_call: TRBV4-3; d_call: NA; clone_size: NA; cdr3_aa: CASSQARAYEQYF; cdr3_nt: TGCGCCAGCAGCCAAGCCAGGGCCTACGAGCAGTACTTC
j_call: TRBJ2-3; v_call: TRBV23-1; d_call: NA; clone_size: NA; cdr3_aa: CASRGLSCTDTQYF; cdr3_nt: TGCGCCAGCCGGGGTCTTTCATGCACAGATACGCAGTATTTT
j_call: TRBJ2-5; v_call: TRBV7-3; d_call: NA; clone_size: few; cdr3_aa: CASSLSGSGTQYF; cdr3_nt: TGTGCCAGCAGCTTATCAGGGTCTGGGACCCAGTACTTC
j_call: TRBJ1-6; v_call: TRBV4-2; d_call: NA; clone_size: NA; cdr3_aa: CASSQEVPDINNSPLHF; cdr3_nt: TGTGCCAGCAGCCAAGAGGTTCCGGACATCAATAATTCACCCCTCCACTTT
j_call: TRBJ2-3; v_call: TRBV12-5; d_call: TRBD2; clone_size: few; cdr3_aa: CASGFVVAGSDTQYF; cdr3_nt: TGTGCTAGTGGTTTTGTGGTAGCGGGGTCAGATACGCAGTATTTT
j_call: TRBJ2-5; v_call: TRBV11-2; d_call: TRBD1; clone_size: NA; cdr3_aa: CASSLTGDETQYF; cdr3_nt: TGTGCCAGCAGCTTAACAGGGGACGAGACCCAGTACTTC
j_call: TRBJ2-7; v_call: TRBV24-1; d_call: NA; clone_size: NA; cdr3_aa: CATSDIHEGSYEQYF; cdr3_nt: TGTGCCACCAGTGACATACACGAGGGTTCTTACGAGCAGTACTTC
j_call: TRBJ1-4; v_call: TRBV30; d_call: TRBD1; clone_size: NA; cdr3_aa: CAGVTGDRSDEKLFF; cdr3_nt: TGTGCCGGTGTGACAGGGGATCGTTCTGATGAAAAACTGTTTTTT
j_call: TRBJ1-1; v_call: TRBV4-3; d_call: TRBD1; clone_size: few; cdr3_aa: CASSQDRDRAGEAFF; cdr3_nt: TGCGCCAGCAGCCAAGACCGGGACAGGGCCGGTGAAGCTTTCTTT
j_call: TRBJ2-1; v_call: TRBV6-2/TRBV6-3; d_call: NA; clone_size: NA; cdr3_aa: CASSYSKYQGSEQFF; cdr3_nt: TGTGCCAGCAGTTACTCGAAATACCAGGGGAGTGAGCAGTTCTTC
j_call: TRBJ2-1; v_call: TRBV2; d_call: NA; clone_size: NA; cdr3_aa: CASFRPDEQFF; cdr3_nt: TGTGCCAGCTTCCGTCCGGATGAGCAGTTCTTC
j_call: TRBJ2-3; v_call: TRBV7-3; d_call: NA; clone_size: once; cdr3_aa: CASSLRAGSDTQYF; cdr3_nt: TGTGCCAGCAGCTTAAGGGCAGGATCAGATACGCAGTATTTT
j_call: TRBJ2-2; v_call: TRBV12-3/TRBV12-4; d_call: TRBD1; clone_size: NA; cdr3_aa: CASRGQTTGELFF; cdr3_nt: TGTGCCAGCAGGGGACAGACCACCGGGGAGCTGTTTTTT
j_call: TRBJ2-2; v_call: TRBV4-3; d_call: NA; clone_size: NA; cdr3_aa: CASSQYRNTGELFF; cdr3_nt: TGCGCCAGCAGCCAATACAGAAACACCGGGGAGCTGTTTTTT
j_call: TRBJ2-7; v_call: TRBV11-1; d_call: TRBD1; clone_size: NA; cdr3_aa: CASSLARDSSSYEQYF; cdr3_nt: TGTGCCAGCAGCTTAGCCCGGGACAGCAGCTCCTACGAGCAGTACTTC
j_call: TRBJ1-4; v_call: TRBV2; d_call: TRBD1; clone_size: NA; cdr3_aa: CASSIRGGHEKLFF; cdr3_nt: TGTGCCAGCAGTATCCGAGGGGGCCATGAAAAACTGTTTTTT
j_call: TRBJ1-1; v_call: TRBV19; d_call: TRBD1; clone_size: NA; cdr3_aa: CASSKTGLTEAFF; cdr3_nt: TGTGCCAGTAGTAAGACAGGGCTCACTGAAGCTTTCTTT
j_call: TRBJ1-1; v_call: TRBV9; d_call: NA; clone_size: NA; cdr3_aa: CASSVGGLGRAGEAFF; cdr3_nt: TGTGCCAGCAGCGTAGGTGGTTTGGGAAGGGCCGGGGAGGCTTTCTTT
j_call: TRBJ1-6; v_call: TRBV4-2; d_call: NA; clone_size: NA; cdr3_aa: CASSRYPRDNSPLHF; cdr3_nt: TGTGCCAGCAGCCGGTATCCACGCGATAATTCACCCCTCCACTTT
j_call: TRBJ2-1; v_call: TRBV12-5; d_call: NA; clone_size: NA; cdr3_aa: CASGLVQASYNEQFF; cdr3_nt: TGTGCTAGTGGTTTGGTACAGGCATCCTACAATGAGCAGTTCTTC
j_call: TRBJ2-3; v_call: TRBV24-1; d_call: TRBD1; clone_size: NA; cdr3_aa: CATSDTGQETTDTQYF; cdr3_nt: TGTGCCACCAGTGATACGGGACAGGAAACCACAGATACGCAGTATTTT
j_call: TRBJ2-2; v_call: TRBV13; d_call: TRBD2; clone_size: once; cdr3_aa: CASSSGTINTGELFF; cdr3_nt: TGTGCCAGCAGCTCGGGGACTATCAACACCGGGGAGCTGTTTTTT
j_call: TRBJ2-2; v_call: TRBV19; d_call: TRBD1; clone_size: NA; cdr3_aa: CASSSGTGMPGELFF; cdr3_nt: TGTGCCAGTAGCTCCGGGACAGGGATGCCCGGGGAGCTGTTTTTT
j_call: TRBJ1-1; v_call: TRBV5-4; d_call: NA; clone_size: NA; cdr3_aa: CASSPVETGYTEAFF; cdr3_nt: TGTGCCAGCAGCCCAGTAGAGACAGGTTACACTGAAGCTTTCTTT
j_call: TRBJ2-3; v_call: TRBV9; d_call: NA; clone_size: NA; cdr3_aa: CASSVVGGAADTQYF; cdr3_nt: TGTGCCAGCAGCGTAGTTGGGGGGGCCGCAGATACGCAGTATTTT
j_call: TRBJ2-3; v_call: TRBV27; d_call: TRBD2; clone_size: NA; cdr3_aa: CASSNISVSGGGKDTQYF; cdr3_nt: TGTGCCAGCAGCAACATATCCGTTAGCGGGGGGGGAAAAGATACGCAGTATTTT
j_call: TRBJ2-7; v_call: TRBV6-2/TRBV6-3; d_call: TRBD2; clone_size: NA; cdr3_aa: CASNPSGRAHEQYF; cdr3_nt: TGTGCCAGCAACCCTAGCGGGCGAGCACACGAGCAGTACTTC
j_call: TRBJ2-1; v_call: TRBV3-1/TRBV3-2; d_call: TRBD2; clone_size: NA; cdr3_aa: CASSLSGVRVFF; cdr3_nt: TGTGCCAGCAGCCTAAGCGGGGTGCGGGTCTTCTTC
j_call: TRBJ2-7; v_call: TRBV4-1; d_call: NA; clone_size: once; cdr3_aa: CASSQDRETGQFGQYF; cdr3_nt: TGCGCCAGCAGCCAAGATCGAGAGACAGGACAATTCGGGCAGTACTTC
j_call: TRBJ1-1; v_call: TRBV6-5; d_call: TRBD1; clone_size: NA; cdr3_aa: CASSYWGQGWTEAFF; cdr3_nt: TGTGCCAGCAGTTACTGGGGACAGGGGTGGACTGAAGCTTTCTTT
j_call: TRBJ1-2; v_call: TRBV4-1; d_call: TRBD1; clone_size: NA; cdr3_aa: CASSPSTGPNYGYTF; cdr3_nt: TGCGCCAGCAGCCCCTCGACAGGGCCCAACTATGGCTACACCTTC
j_call: TRBJ2-2; v_call: TRBV24-1; d_call: TRBD1; clone_size: NA; cdr3_aa: CATSDTGGANTGELFF; cdr3_nt: TGTGCCACCAGCGATACAGGGGGCGCGAACACCGGGGAGCTGTTTTTT
j_call: TRBJ1-5; v_call: TRBV6-5; d_call: NA; clone_size: NA; cdr3_aa: CASSYPTEYSNQPQHF; cdr3_nt: TGTGCCAGCAGTTACCCGACTGAGTATAGCAATCAGCCCCAGCATTTT
j_call: TRBJ1-1; v_call: TRBV6-1; d_call: NA; clone_size: NA; cdr3_aa: CASSETRWTEAFF; cdr3_nt: TGTGCCAGCAGTGAAACTCGGTGGACTGAAGCTTTCTTT
j_call: TRBJ2-4; v_call: TRBV6-2/TRBV6-3; d_call: NA; clone_size: NA; cdr3_aa: CASSYDVGGTAKNIQYF; cdr3_nt: TGTGCCAGCAGTTACGATGTAGGGGGAACAGCCAAAAACATTCAGTACTTC
j_call: TRBJ2-3; v_call: TRBV29-1; d_call: NA; clone_size: many; cdr3_aa: CSALRGLGTDTQYF; cdr3_nt: TGCAGCGCCCTGCGGGGATTGGGCACAGATACGCAGTATTTT
j_call: TRBJ2-7; v_call: TRBV3-1/TRBV3-2; d_call: NA; clone_size: NA; cdr3_aa: CASSQDPHNYEQYF; cdr3_nt: TGTGCCAGCAGCCAAGATCCACATAACTACGAGCAGTACTTC
j_call: TRBJ2-7; v_call: TRBV7-8; d_call: TRBD2; clone_size: NA; cdr3_aa: CASSLTTSGSSYEQYF; cdr3_nt: TGTGCCAGCAGCTTAACGACTAGCGGTAGCTCCTACGAGCAGTACTTC
j_call: TRBJ2-5; v_call: TRBV20-1; d_call: NA; clone_size: NA; cdr3_aa: CSGETQYF; cdr3_nt: TGCAGCGGGGAGACCCAGTACTTC
j_call: TRBJ2-7; v_call: TRBV14; d_call: TRBD1; clone_size: NA; cdr3_aa: CASSQDLGQGYEQYF; cdr3_nt: TGTGCCAGCAGCCAAGATCTAGGACAGGGTTACGAGCAGTACTTC
j_call: TRBJ1-2; v_call: TRBV5-5; d_call: TRBD1; clone_size: NA; cdr3_aa: CASSWEIWTGATNYGYTF; cdr3_nt: TGTGCCAGCAGCTGGGAAATATGGACAGGGGCCACGAACTATGGCTACACCTTC